This T cell receptor beta chain was sequenced in a study of Ad26.COV2.S vaccination and SARS-CoV-2 variants. Study background: Donor got 5x10^10 or 1x10^11 viral particles of Ad26.COV2.S.

On this clone: Its antigen is not known.

Some clones are missing from TCRdb's copy, which holds only in-frame ones; the method was immunoSEQ multiplex PCR. Among some 370,000 clones listed, under 90% were seen once. CDR3 length: 15 residues. Germline-derived CDR1 and CDR2 are MGHRA and YSYEKL. The germline V and J ends were trimmed by 4 bases and 6 bases, with 15 bases remaining between them. Study-wide results and caveats: Breadth and depth estimates from TCRs may understate total T cell responses.

The treatment was: roughly 18 received Ad26.COV2.S at low or high dose, single or two shots; about 5 received placebo; per-sample allocation not given. Repertoires come from day 63 after the first vaccine or placebo injection. The receptor was isolated from a person between 18 and 59 years old who received the Ad26.COV2.S COVID-19 vaccine or a placebo. The sequencing used peripheral blood, collected in a trial of Ad26.COV2.S vaccine versus placebo. This rearrangement joins TRBV4-1 to TRBJ1-4; unclear D gene. CDR3 DNA: TGCGCCAGCAGCCCTTCGACAAGGGTGCATGAAAAACTGTTTTTT. It specifies CASSPSTRVHEKLFF.